The 23 T cell receptor beta chains listed next were all sequenced from one sample in a study of response to subunit inactivated influenza vaccine. TCRdb used MiXCR to reprocess the RT-PCR reads, holding one entry per CDR3 protein. The sample holds some 300,000 distinct CDR3 sequences, 20% to 25% seen once. Source: PBMCs from blood, taken around 22 months after vaccination. Every receptor here comes from a man between 50 and 69 years old who received an inactivated influenza vaccine.

V usage is TRBV20-1 and J usage is TRBJ2-5; the match to TRBD2 covers 10 bases. The CDR3 has 15 amino acids. V was pared by 2 bases and J by 3 bases, with 6 bases of the junction left unmatched. Germline-derived CDR1 and CDR2 are DFQATT and SNEGSKA (reference sequence). CDR3 amino acids: CSARRGTSEEETQYF. CDR3 bases: TGCAGTGCTAGACGCGGGACTAGCGAAGAAGAGACCCAGTACTTC.

The sample holds many counts of this clonotype. In DNA form, the CDR3 reads TGCAGCGTAGACTCTCCGGGACAGCTAGCCAAAAACATTCAGTACTTC. Encoded protein: CSVDSPGQLAKNIQYF. J is TRBJ2-4 and V is TRBV29-1; TRBD1 aligns across 7 bases. Germline V gene sequence: CDR1 SQVTM, CDR2 ANQGSEA. The CDR3 is 16 amino acids. The V gene end was trimmed by 6 bases and the J gene end by 0 bases; junction bases not matched to a gene: 11.

The chain carries TRBV6-2 or TRBV6-3 and TRBJ1-1, with D perhaps TRBD1 (5 bases). Trimming shortened V by 5 bases and J by 1 base, and 20 bases separated the two germline ends. CDR1 and CDR2 (germline): MNHEY, SVGEGT. This CDR3 contains 17 residues. The CDR3 loop is CASSRGQVAVRNTEAFF. CDR3 DNA sequence: TGTGCCAGCAGTCGGGGCCAGGTGGCGGTCCGGAACACTGAAGCTTTCTTT.

The chain is built from TRBV20-1 and TRBJ1-6; D is unclear. Germline V CDR1 and CDR2: DFQATT, SNEGSKA (reference sequence). Trimming stripped 0 bases from V and 6 bases from J, with 15 bases between. The CDR3 is 16 amino acids. In DNA, the CDR3 is TGCAGTGCTAGAGATCTCCGCGAGACGGGTAATTCACCCCTCCACTTT. Translation gives CSARDLRETGNSPLHF.

This clonotype has only one observation. This sequence joins TRBV10-3 and TRBJ2-3; D gene uncertain. The V and J ends lost 6 bases and 0 bases respectively, with 13 bases between them. Germline CDR1 and CDR2: ENHRY and SYGVKD. The CDR3 totals 15 residues. CDR3 coding DNA: TGTGCCATCAGCGACATCGGCGCTAGCACAGATACGCAGTATTTT. Its protein product is CAISDIGASTDTQYF.

The rearrangement uses TRBV4-3 and TRBJ1-4, with D unclear. CDR1 and CDR2 from the germline V gene are LGHNA and YSLEER. This CDR3 region has 15 residues. Trimming shortened V by 0 bases and J by 2 bases, and 7 bases separated the two germline ends. The CDR3 spells CASSQDVGTNEKLFF. In DNA form, the CDR3 reads TGCGCCAGCAGCCAAGATGTCGGGACTAATGAAAAACTGTTTTTT.

This clonotype appeared a few times. The chain combines TRBV4-3 with TRBJ2-3, with TRBD1 matching over 9 bases. CDR1 is LGHNA, CDR2 YSLEER, per germline. Germline trimming cut 3 bases from V and 0 bases from J; bases unmatched to any gene: 7. The CDR3 extends over 17 amino acids. Here the CDR3 reads CASSQEGTGKSTDTQYF. In DNA form, the CDR3 reads TGCGCCAGCAGCCAGGAAGGGACAGGGAAAAGCACAGATACGCAGTATTTT.

This clonotype turned up a few times. The genes are TRBV5-1 and TRBJ1-2; D remains unclear. There are 13 residues in the CDR3. From germline, CDR1 is SGHRS and CDR2 YFSETQ. Trimming removed 3 bases at V and 6 bases at J, with 12 bases between. The CDR3: CASSSEGVDGYTF. The CDR3, as DNA: TGCGCCAGCAGCTCTGAGGGCGTGGATGGCTACACCTTC.

The gene calls are TRBV15 and TRBJ2-5, with D unclear. The CDR3 runs to 13 residues. V was clipped by 1 base and J by 3 bases, with 6 bases between them. Germline V gives CDR1 LNHNV, CDR2 YYDKDF (reference sequence). Here the CDR3 DNA reads TGTGCCACCAGCAGAGTCGGTGAAGAGACCCAGTACTTC. Protein product: CATSRVGEETQYF.

The V and J genes are TRBV6-2 or TRBV6-3 and TRBJ2-3, with D unclear. This CDR3 is built from 14 residues. CDR1 MNHEY and CDR2 SVGEGT come from the germline V gene. Trimming cost V 4 bases and J 5 bases, with 13 bases left between them. CDR3 protein: CASSSPMIGDTQYF. The CDR3, as DNA: TGTGCCAGCAGTTCCCCTATGATTGGAGATACGCAGTATTTT.

This chain connects TRBV5-6 to TRBJ2-3; possibly TRBD2 for D (6 bases). Germline loops: CDR1 SGHDT, CDR2 YYEEEE. V was shortened by 4 bases and J by 7 bases, with 10 bases between the two germline ends. The CDR3 covers 12 residues. The CDR3 nucleotides are TGTGCCAGCAGCAGGAGGGGAAATACGCAGTATTTT. It encodes CASSRRGNTQYF.

V gene TRBV18 combines with J gene TRBJ2-6; 8 bases line up with TRBD1. Germline V gene data show CDR1 as KGHSH and CDR2 as LQKENI. The V gene end was trimmed by 2 bases and the J gene end by 7 bases; junction bases not matched to a gene: 13. This CDR3 is 18 amino acids long. This CDR3 is CASSPVRSQGALANVLTF. In nucleotides, the CDR3 is TGTGCCAGCTCACCAGTGCGGTCCCAGGGGGCGTTAGCCAACGTCCTGACTTTC.

J is TRBJ2-2 and V is TRBV6-2 or TRBV6-3; D is perhaps TRBD1 or TRBD2 (5 bases each). With 7 bases removed from V and 4 bases from J, the gap between germline ends came to 13 bases. CDR3 length: 14 amino acids. In germline, CDR1 is MNHEY, CDR2 SVGEGT. The CDR3 reads CASNDKGSTGELFF. CDR3 DNA: TGTGCCAGCAACGATAAGGGGAGCACCGGGGAGCTGTTTTTT.

This clonotype was seen more than once but under ten times. This chain connects TRBV7-3 to TRBJ2-1; 8 bases match TRBD1. The V segment lost 2 bases and the J segment 4 bases; nucleotides outside the gene matches: 4. Germline values: CDR1 SGHTA, CDR2 FQGTGA. CDR3 length equals 15 residues. The CDR3 reads CASSLQGAFYNEQFF. The CDR3 region has the DNA TGTGCCAGCAGCTTACAGGGGGCGTTTTACAATGAGCAGTTCTTC.

This sequence joins TRBV6-2 or TRBV6-3 and TRBJ1-1; 7 nucleotides match TRBD1. Germline V gene lookup returns CDR1 MNHEY and CDR2 SVGEGT. The CDR3 is 17 amino acids. Unmatched junction bases numbered 12, after V lost 2 bases and J lost 3 bases. The CDR3 reads CASSYVLRGLGDTEAFF. The DNA of the CDR3 is TGTGCCAGCAGTTACGTATTAAGGGGGCTTGGCGACACTGAAGCTTTCTTT.

This clonotype occurred a few times. A junction boundary mismatches the germline segment, possibly from a read error. The V gene is TRBV7-2, the J gene TRBJ1-1; D is ambiguous. The CDR3 totals 8 residues. The germline gives CDR1 SGHTA, CDR2 FQGNSA. DNA for the CDR3: TGTGCCACCCTCACGGGAACATTT. Translated, it gives CATLTGTF. Based on the CDR3 plus reference TRBV7-2 and TRBJ1-1, the full variable domain is GAGVSQSPSNKVTEKGKDVELRCDPISGHTALYWYRQSLGQGLEFLIYFQGNSAPDKSGLPSDRFSAERTGGSVSTLTIQRTQQEDSAVYLCATLTGTFGQGTRLTVV.

This clonotype has only a few counts. The rearrangement uses TRBV12-3 or TRBV12-4 and TRBJ1-2; weak D call: TRBD1 (6 bases). The CDR3 length is 14 residues. V lost 4 bases and J lost 1, with 10 bases in between. CDR3 sequence (DNA): TGTGCCAGCAGTTACAGGGTTCGTAACTATGGCTACACCTTC. This sequence encodes CASSYRVRNYGYTF.

In this sample, this clonotype turned up many times. A read error may explain this, as a much larger clone is one base away. The V call is TRBV20-1, the J call TRBJ1-4; D is uncertain. CDR1 DFQATT and CDR2 SNEGSKA come from the germline V gene (reference sequence). The CDR3 is 13 amino acids. Trimming took off 6 bases at V and 9 bases at J, with 17 bases between the two ends. Written as DNA, the CDR3 is TGCAGTGCCGAAAATAGGGAGGAAAAAAAACTGTTTTTT. Encoded protein: CSAENREEKKLFF.

With respect to this clonotype: A read error is likely, as this CDR3 ends without the conserved phenylalanine or tryptophan. Here the CDR3 reads CASSPGTSGGTTAKNIQYL. CDR3 nucleotides: TGTGCCAGCAGCCCCGGGACTAGCGGGGGGACAACAGCCAAAAACATTCAGTACTTA. The rearrangement links TRBV11-2 to TRBJ2-4; 15 bases align to TRBD2. Germline V CDR1 and CDR2: SGHAT, FQNNGV. After removal of 5 bases from V and 0 bases from J, the junction contained 8 bases not matched to a gene. This CDR3 contains 19 residues.

In its sample, this clonotype was seen a few times. The chain is built from TRBV7-9 and TRBJ2-7, with 8 bases that match TRBD2. With V trimmed by 4 bases and J by 1 base, 3 bases remained unmatched. CDR3 length: 14 residues. Germline V gene data show CDR1 as SEHNR and CDR2 as FQNEAQ (reference sequence). The CDR3 DNA follows: TGTGCCAGCAGCTCCGGGACTAGTTCCTACGAGCAGTACTTC. Protein product: CASSSGTSSYEQYF.

The chain is built from TRBV9 and TRBJ2-6, with a possible D match to TRBD2 (5 bases). Germline V gene lookup returns CDR1 SGDLS and CDR2 YYNGEE. The ends were cut back, 0 bases at V and 0 bases at J, with 13 bases in the middle. The CDR3 contains 18 residues. CDR3 protein: CASSVAGLPLSGANVLTF. Here the CDR3 DNA reads TGTGCCAGCAGCGTAGCTGGACTTCCCCTCTCTGGGGCCAACGTCCTGACTTTC.

The chain employs TRBV10-3 and TRBJ1-1; D gene uncertain. The V and J ends lost 0 bases and 4 bases respectively, with 15 bases between them. Per the germline V gene, CDR1 is ENHRY and CDR2 is SYGVKD. The CDR3 covers 16 residues. CDR3 sequence (DNA): TGTGCCATCAGTGAGTCGGTAAGGGTGGAAGGCACTGAAGCTTTCTTT. It is translated as CAISESVRVEGTEAFF.

Ten or more counts support this clonotype. The chain couples TRBV11-2 to TRBJ2-5; D is undetermined. In germline, CDR1 is SGHAT, CDR2 FQNNGV. V shed 1 base and J shed 5 bases, with 8 bases lying between them. The CDR3 spans 13 residues. The CDR3 loop is CASSLGQYETQYF. The CDR3 nucleotides are TGTGCCAGCAGCTTAGGGCAGTACGAGACCCAGTACTTC.